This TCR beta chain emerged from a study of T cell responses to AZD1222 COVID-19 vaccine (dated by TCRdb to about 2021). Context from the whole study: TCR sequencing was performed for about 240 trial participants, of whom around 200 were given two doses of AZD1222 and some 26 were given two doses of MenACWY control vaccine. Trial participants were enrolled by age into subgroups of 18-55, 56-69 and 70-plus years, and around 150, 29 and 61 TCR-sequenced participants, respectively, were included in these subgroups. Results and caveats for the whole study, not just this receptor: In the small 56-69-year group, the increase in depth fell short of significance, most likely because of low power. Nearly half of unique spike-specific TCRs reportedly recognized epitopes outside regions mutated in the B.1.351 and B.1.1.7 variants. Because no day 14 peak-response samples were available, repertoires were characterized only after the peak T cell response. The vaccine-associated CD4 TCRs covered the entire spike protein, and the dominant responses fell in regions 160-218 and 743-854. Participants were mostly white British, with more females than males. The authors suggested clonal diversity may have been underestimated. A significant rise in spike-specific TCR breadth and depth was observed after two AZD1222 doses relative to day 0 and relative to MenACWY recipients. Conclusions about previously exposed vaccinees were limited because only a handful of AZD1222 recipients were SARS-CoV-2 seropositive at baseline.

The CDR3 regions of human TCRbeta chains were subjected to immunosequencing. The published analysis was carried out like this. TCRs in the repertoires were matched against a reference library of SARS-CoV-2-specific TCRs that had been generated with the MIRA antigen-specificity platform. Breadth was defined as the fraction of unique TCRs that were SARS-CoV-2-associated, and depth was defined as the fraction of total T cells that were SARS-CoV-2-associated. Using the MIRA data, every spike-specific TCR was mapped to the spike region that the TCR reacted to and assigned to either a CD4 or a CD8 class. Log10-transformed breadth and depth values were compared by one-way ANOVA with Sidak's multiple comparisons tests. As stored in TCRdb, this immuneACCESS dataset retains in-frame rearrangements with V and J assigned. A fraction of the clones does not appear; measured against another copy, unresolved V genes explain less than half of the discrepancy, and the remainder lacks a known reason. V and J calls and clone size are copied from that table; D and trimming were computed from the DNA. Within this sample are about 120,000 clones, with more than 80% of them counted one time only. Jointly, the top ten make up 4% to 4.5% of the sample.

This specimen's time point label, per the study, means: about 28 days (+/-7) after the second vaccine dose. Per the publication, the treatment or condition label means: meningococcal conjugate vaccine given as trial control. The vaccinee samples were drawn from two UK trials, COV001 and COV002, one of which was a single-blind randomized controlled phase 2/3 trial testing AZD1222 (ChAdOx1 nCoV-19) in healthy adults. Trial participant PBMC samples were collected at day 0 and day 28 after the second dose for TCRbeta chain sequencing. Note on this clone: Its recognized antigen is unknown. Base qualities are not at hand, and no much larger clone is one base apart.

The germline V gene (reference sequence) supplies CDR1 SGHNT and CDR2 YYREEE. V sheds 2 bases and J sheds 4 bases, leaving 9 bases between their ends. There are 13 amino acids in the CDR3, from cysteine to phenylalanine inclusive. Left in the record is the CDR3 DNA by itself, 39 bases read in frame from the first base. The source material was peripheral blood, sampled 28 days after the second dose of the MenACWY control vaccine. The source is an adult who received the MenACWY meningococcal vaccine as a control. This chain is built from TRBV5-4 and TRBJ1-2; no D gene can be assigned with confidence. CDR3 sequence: CASSFFTGYGYTF. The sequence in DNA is TGTGCCAGCAGCTTTTTTACTGGCTATGGCTACACCTTC.